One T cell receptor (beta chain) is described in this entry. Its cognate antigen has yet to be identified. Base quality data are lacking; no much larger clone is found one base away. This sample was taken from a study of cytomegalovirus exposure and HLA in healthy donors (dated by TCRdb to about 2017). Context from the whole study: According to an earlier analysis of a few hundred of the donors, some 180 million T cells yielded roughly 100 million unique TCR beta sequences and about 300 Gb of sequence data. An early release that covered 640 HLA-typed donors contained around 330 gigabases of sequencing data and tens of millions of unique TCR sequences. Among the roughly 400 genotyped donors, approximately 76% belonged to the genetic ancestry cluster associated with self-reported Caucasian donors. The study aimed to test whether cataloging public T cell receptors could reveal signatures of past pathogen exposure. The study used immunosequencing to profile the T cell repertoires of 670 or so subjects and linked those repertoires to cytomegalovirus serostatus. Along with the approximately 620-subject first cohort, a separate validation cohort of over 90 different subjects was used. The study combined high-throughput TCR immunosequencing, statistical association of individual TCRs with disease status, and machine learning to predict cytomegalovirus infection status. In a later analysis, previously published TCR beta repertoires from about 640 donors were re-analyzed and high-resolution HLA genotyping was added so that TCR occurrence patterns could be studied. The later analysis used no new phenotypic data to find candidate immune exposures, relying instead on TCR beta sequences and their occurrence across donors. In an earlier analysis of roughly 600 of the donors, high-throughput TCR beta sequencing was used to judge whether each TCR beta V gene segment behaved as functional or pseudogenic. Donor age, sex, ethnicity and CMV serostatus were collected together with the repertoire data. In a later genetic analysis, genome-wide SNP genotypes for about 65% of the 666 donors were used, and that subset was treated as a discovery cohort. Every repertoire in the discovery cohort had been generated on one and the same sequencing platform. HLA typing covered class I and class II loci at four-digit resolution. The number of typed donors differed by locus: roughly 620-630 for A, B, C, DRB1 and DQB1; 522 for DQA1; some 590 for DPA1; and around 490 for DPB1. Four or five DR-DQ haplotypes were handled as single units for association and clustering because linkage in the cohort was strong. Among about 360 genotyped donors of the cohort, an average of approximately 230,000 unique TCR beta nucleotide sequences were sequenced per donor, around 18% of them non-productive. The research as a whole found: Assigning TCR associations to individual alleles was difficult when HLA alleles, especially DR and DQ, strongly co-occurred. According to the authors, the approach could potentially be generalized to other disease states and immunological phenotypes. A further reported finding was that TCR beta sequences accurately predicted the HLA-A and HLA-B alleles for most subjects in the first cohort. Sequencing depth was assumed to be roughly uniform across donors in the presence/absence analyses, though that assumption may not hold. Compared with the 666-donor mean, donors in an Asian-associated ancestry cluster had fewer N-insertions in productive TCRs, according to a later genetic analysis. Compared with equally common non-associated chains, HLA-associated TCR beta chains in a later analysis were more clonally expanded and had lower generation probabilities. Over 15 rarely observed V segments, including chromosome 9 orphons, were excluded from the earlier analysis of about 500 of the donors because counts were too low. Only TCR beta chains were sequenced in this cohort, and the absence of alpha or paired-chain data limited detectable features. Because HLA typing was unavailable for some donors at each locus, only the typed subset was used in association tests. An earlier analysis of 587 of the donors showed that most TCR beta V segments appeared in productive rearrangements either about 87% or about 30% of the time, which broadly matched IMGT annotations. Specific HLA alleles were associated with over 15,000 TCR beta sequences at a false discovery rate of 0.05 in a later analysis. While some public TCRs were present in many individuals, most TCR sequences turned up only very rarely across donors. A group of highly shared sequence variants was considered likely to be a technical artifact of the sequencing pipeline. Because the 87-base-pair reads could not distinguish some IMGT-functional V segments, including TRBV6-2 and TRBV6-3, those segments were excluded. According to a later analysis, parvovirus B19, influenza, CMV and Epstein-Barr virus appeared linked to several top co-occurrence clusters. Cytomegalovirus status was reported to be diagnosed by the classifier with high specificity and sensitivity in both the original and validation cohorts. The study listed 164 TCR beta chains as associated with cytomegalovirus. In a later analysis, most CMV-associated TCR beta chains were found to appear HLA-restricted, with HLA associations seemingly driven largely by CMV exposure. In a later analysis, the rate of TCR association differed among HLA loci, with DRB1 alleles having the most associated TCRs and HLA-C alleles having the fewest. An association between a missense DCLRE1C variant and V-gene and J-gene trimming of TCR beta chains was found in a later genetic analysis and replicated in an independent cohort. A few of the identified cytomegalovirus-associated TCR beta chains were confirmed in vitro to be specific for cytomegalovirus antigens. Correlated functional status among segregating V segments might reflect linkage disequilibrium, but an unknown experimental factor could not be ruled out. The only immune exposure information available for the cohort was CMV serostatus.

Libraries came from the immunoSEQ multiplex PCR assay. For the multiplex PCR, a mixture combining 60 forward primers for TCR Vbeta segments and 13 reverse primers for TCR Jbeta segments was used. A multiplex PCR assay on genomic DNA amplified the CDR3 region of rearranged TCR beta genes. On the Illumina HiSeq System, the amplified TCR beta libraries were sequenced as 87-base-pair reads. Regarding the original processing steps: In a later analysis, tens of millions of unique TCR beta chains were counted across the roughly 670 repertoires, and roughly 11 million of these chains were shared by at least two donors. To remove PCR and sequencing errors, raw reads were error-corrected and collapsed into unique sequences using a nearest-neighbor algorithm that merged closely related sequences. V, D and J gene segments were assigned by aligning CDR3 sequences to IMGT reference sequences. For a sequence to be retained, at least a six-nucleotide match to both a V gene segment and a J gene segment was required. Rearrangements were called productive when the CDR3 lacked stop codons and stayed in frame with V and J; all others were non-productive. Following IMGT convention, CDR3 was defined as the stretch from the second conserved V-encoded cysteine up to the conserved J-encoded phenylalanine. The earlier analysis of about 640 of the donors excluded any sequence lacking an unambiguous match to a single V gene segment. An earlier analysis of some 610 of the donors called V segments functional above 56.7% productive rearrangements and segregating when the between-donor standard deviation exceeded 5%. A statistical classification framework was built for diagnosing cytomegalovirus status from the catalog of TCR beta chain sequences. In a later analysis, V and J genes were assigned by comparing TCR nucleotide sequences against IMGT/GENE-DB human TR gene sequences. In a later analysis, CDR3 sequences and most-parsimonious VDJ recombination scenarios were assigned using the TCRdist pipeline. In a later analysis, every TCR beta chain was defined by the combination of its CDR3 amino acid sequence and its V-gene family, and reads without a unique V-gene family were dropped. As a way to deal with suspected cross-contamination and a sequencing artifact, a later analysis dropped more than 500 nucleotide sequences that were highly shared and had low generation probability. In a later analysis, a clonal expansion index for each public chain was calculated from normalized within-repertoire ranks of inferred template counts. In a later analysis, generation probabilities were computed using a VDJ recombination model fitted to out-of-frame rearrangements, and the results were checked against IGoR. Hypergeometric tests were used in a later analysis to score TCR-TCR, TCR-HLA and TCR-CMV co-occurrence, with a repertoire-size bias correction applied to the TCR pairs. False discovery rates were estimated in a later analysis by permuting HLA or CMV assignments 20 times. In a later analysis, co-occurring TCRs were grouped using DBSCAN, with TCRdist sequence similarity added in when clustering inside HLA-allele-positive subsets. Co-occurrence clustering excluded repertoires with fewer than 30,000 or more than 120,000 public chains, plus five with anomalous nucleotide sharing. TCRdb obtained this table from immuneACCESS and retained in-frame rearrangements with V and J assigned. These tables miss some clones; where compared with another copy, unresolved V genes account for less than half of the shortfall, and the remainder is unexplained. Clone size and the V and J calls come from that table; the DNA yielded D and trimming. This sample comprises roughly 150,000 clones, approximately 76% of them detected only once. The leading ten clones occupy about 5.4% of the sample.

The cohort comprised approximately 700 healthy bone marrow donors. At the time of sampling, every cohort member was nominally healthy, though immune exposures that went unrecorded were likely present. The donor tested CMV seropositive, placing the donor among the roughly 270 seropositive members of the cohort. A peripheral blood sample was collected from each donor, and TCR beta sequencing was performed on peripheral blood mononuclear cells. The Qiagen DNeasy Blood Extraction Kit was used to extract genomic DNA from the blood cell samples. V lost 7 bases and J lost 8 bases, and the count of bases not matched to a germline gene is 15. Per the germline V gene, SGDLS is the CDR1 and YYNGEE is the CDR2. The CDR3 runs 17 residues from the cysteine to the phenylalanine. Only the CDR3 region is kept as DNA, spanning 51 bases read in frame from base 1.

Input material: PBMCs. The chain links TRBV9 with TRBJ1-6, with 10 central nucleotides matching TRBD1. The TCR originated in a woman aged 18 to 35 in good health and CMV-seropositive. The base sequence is TGTGCCAGCGCAAAGGGGGGAAAGACAGGGGGCCATTCACCCCTCCACTTT. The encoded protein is CASAKGGKTGGHSPLHF.